This T cell receptor beta chain is drawn from a study of radiotherapy plus CTLA-4 blockade in lung cancer. This clone was counted only a few times. Sequencing used immunoSEQ multiplex PCR; TCRdb keeps in-frame clones, though not all of them. The table has 70,000 to 85,000 clones, roughly four fifths seen once. Germline CDR1 SGHRS, CDR2 YFSETQ. This CDR3 has 17 amino acids. Trimming shortened V by 0 bases and J by 3 bases, and 16 bases separated the two germline ends. J is TRBJ1-3 and V is TRBV5-1; D might be TRBD1 (5 bases). Material: peripheral blood, obtained from a patient treated with radiotherapy plus ipilimumab. The receptor's source is a human donor with non-small cell lung cancer whose response to radiotherapy plus ipilimumab could not be evaluated. CDR3 bases: TGCGCCAGCAGCTTGGCCGGGGCGGCGGGAGGTGGAAACACCATATATTTT. Translation gives CASSLAGAAGGGNTIYF. Based on the CDR3 plus reference TRBV5-1 and TRBJ1-3, the full variable domain is KAGVTQTPRYLIKTRGQQVTLSCSPISGHRSVSWYQQTPGQGLQFLFEYFSETQRNKGNFPGRFSGRQFSNSRSEMNVSTLELGDSALYLCASSLAGAAGGGNTIYFGEGSWLTVV.